A selection of T cell receptor beta chains follows, all from one sample in a study of T cells in Graves' hyperthyroidism and ophthalmopathy. Using its own MiXCR run on the multiplex PCR reads, TCRdb lists one record per CDR3 protein. The sample consists of 45,000 to 50,000 distinct CDR3 sequences, approximately 50% of them appearing once. Sequences were obtained from peripheral blood or thyroid tissue (not recorded which). The source of these receptors is a woman between 45 and 65 years old with Graves' hyperthyroidism. Each CDR3 is given with its conserved first and last residue.

v_call cdr3_aa
TRBV20-1 CSARSTGGEQYF
TRBV5-1 CASSQDHNYGYTF
TRBV5-4 CASSKGLTYEQYF
TRBV10-3 CAISEGVGGVQPQHFGDGTEAFF
TRBV5-1 CASSLTTAGEETQYF
TRBV11-1 CASSLEGIGEETQYF
TRBV7-2 CASSEGLAGETQYF
TRBV20-1 CSAGRGSGVEAFF
TRBV20-1 CSAREGGETQYF
TRBV11-1 CASSLLGMNTIYF
TRBV6-1 CASSEGQGLGYTF
TRBV10-3 CAISGSGQANTEAFF
TRBV6-6 CASRTTLQVPGELFF
TRBV5-1 CASSLAAGYLYEQYF
TRBV28 CASSFLQETQYF
TRBV28 CASRRTGYGYTF
TRBV6-5 CASRTGTDYEQYF
TRBV20-1 CSAIAGTSDREQYF
TRBV10-1 CASSESRAQRGYQPQHF
TRBV20-1 CSALVVAGEETQYF
TRBV5-1 CASSSHTGELFF
TRBV6-2/TRBV6-3 CASSYSTHERNTEAFF
TRBV29-1 CSVEGRDSGNTIYF
TRBV29-1 CSANLGVSPSYEQYF
TRBV24-1 CAIRDPNTEAFF
TRBV20-1 CSATTRMQETQYF
TRBV5-6 CASSFGVAQETQYF
TRBV27 CASGRDREQYF
TRBV7-6 CASSLETGGTVTEAFF
TRBV15 CATSREDRDGVLTF
TRBV20-1 CSAWDRARANYGYTF
TRBV18 CASSKGRIKTGELFF
TRBV12-3/TRBV12-4 CASSSTGPDSYEQYF
TRBV10-3 CAISERALGLHF
TRBV3-1 CASSLRLRGRGYTF
TRBV11-2 CASSLELGQGSGELFF
TRBV15 CATSREGQGNTGELFF
TRBV6-1 CASSPLRETQYF
TRBV10-3 CAISGGQNNYGYTIYF
TRBV5-5 CASSLSRPPGETQYF
TRBV12-3/TRBV12-4 CASRRQLGEPQHF
TRBV2 CASGDANSNQPQHF
TRBV15 CATSSPRETQYF
TRBV20-1 CSTRDFEATNEKLFF
TRBV4-2 CASSQADMANAEAFF
TRBV7-2 CASSLSQAAYETQHF
TRBV10-3 CASEQGLGLGHSPLHF
TRBV10-3 CAISGAGGLETQYF
TRBV11-2 CASSYEFGQIVGTQYF
TRBV7-2 CASSARTAADTQYF
TRBV5-1 CASSLNRGELFF
TRBV29-1 CSVARGQGIFTF
TRBV12-3/TRBV12-4 CASSLAGRGYEQYF
TRBV12-3/TRBV12-4 CASSSRTAGASVLTF
TRBV5-8 CASSSTGGFGNTIYF
TRBV2 CASSGTSGIAQYF
TRBV3-1 CASSSGLASTDTQYF
TRBV4-2 CASSQEIRETQYF
TRBV4-1 CASSQTRIMNTEAFF
TRBV7-9 CASSWTVNSPLHF